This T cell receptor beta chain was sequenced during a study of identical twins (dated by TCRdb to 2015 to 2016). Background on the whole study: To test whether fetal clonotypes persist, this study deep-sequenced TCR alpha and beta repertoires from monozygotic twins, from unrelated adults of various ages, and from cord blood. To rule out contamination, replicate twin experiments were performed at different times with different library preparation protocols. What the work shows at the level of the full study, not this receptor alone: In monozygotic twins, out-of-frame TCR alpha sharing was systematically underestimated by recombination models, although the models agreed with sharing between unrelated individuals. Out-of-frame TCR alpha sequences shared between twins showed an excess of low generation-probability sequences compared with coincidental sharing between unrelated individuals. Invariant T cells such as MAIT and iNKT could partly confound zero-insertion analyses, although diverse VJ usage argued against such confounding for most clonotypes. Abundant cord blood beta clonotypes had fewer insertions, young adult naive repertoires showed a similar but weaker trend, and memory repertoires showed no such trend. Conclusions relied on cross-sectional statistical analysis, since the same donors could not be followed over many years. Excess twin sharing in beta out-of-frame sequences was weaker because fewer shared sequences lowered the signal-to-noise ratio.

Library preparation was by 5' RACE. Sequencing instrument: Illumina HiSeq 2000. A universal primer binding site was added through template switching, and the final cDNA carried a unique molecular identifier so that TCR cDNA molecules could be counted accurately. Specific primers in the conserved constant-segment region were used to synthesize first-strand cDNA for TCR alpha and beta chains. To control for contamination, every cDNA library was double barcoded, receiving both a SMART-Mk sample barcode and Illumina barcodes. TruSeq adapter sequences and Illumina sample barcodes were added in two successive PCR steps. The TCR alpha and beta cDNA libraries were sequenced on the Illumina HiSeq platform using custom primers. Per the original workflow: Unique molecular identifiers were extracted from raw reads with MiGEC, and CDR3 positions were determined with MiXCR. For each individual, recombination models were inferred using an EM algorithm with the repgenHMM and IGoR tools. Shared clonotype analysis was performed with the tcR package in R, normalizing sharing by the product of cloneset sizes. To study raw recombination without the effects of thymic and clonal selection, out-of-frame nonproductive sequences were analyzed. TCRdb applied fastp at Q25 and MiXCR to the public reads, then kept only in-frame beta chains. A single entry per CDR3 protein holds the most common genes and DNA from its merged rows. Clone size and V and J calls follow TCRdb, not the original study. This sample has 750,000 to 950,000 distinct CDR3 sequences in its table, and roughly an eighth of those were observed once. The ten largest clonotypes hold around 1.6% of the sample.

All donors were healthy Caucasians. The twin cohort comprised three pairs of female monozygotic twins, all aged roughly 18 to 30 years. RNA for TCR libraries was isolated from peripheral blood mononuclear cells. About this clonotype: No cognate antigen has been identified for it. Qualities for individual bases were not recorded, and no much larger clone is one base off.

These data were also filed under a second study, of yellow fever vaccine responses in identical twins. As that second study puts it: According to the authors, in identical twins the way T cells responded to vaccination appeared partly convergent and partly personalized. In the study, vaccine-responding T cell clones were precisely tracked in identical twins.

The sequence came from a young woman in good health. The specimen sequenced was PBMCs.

The DNA sequence is as follows: TGTGCCAGCAGCGGGGGGAGGACAGGGAGTCTAGATACGCAGTATTTT. Its translation is CASSGGRTGSLDTQYF. The sequence links TRBV7-8 to TRBJ2-3; 8 of the junction bases match TRBD1. After removal of 5 bases from V and 5 bases from J, the junction retains 12 bases not matched to a gene. From a lookup of the germline V gene, CDR1 and CDR2 are SGHVS and FQNEAQ. The CDR3 holds 16 amino acids from the cysteine to the phenylalanine. Only CDR3 DNA remains: 48 bases, in frame from the first base.